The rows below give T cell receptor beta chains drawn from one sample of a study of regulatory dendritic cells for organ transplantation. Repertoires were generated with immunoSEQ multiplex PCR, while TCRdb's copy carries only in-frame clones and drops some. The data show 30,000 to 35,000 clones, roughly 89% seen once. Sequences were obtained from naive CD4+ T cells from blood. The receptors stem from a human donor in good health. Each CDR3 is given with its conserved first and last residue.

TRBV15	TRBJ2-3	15	CATSRERPGTDTQYF
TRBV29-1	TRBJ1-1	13	CSVGGRVSAEAFF
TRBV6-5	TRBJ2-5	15	CASSNPAGGQETQYF
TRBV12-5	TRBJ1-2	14	CASGFTGANYGYTF
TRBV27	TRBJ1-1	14	CASSRDRGYTEAFF
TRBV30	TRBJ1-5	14	CAWSEVLANQPQHF
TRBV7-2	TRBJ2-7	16	CASSSPGQHFKYEQYF
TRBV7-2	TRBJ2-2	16	CASSLSGTGDPGELFF
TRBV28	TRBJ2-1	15	CASTHWRTNYNEQFF
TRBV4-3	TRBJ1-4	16	CASSQDHRGSREKLFF
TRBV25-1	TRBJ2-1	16	CASSPGTGGARREQFF
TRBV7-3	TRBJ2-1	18	CASSLRGPAGRSYNEQFF
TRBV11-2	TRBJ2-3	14	CASSLTSGADTQYF
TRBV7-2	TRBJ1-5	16	CASSLAGGQVREPQHF
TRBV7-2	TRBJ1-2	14	CASSLGQGAEGYTF
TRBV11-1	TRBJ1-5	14	CASSLEDSNQPQHF
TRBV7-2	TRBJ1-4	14	CASSLAGRGEKLFF
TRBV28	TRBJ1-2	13	CASSPGTMGGYTF
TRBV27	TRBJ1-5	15	CASSPTGTGIQPQHF
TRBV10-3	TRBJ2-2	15	CATSVSTGANGELFF
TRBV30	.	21	CAWSVRSNLRSYQGGNYEQYF
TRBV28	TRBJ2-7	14	CASASGVPPYEQYF
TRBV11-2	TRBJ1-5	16	CASSPGGQLSYQPQHF
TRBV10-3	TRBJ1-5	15	CAISPGQGFSQPQHF
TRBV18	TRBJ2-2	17	CASSPPVSVIPATELFF
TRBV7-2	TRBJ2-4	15	CASSLILAGGPLQYF
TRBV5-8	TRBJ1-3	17	CASSSSASGQGGNTIYF
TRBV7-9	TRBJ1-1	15	CASSPLTGVNTEAFF
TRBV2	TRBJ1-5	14	CASSDGYSNQPQHF
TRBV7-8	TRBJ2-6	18	CASSLDRRWGAGANVLTF
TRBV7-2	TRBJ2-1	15	CASSSRQGLYNEQFF
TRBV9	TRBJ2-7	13	CASSTGVVYEQYF
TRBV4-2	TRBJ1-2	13	CASSQGQGDGYTF
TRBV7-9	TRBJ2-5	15	CASSPEDRAGKTQYF
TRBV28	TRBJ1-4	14	CASSPGIFNEKLFF
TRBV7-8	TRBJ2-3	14	CASSPLRGTDTQYF
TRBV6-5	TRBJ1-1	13	CASVEEPNTEAFF
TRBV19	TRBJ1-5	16	CASSLMGTRSNQPQHF
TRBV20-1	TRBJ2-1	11	CSARTINEQFF
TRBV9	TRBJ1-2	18	CASSVASAAGLVTYGYTF
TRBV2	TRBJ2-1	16	CASRSGLAGAGEEQFF
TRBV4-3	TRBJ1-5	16	CASSQEERQGQGAQHF
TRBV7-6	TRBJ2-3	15	CASSLVGTSVFAQYF
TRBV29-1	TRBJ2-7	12	CSVGNGIYEQYF
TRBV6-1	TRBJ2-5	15	CASSPAGGYQETQYF
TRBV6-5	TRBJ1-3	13	CASTRGTGNTIYF
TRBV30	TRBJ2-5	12	CAWSEVPSPQYF
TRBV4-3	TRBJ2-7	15	CASSQDKDSLYEQYF
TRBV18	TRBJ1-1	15	CASSSLTPAGTEAFF
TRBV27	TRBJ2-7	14	CASSLYPGGYEQYF
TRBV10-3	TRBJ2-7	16	CAISEDPRSLGHEQYF